This is a list of T cell receptor beta chains from one sample in a study of shared clonotypes between healthy human individuals. The assay was immunoSEQ multiplex PCR, and TCRdb's table has in-frame clones only and misses some. Seen here are under 550,000 clones, 90% to 97% observed once, and the top ten hold 0.055% to 0.075%. The material sequenced was naive CD4+ T cells sorted from blood. The receptors shown here come from a woman under 40 in good health. The CDR3 runs from the conserved cysteine through the conserved F or W. The D gene is left open where the match is weak. Clone size is not always given. Where it is, it says once, few, many or a class for expanded clones.

clone_size	v_call	d_call	j_call	cdr3_aa	cdr3_nt
NA	TRBV10-1	NA	TRBJ2-5	CASSVQNQETQYF	TGCGCCAGCAGTGTCCAGAACCAAGAGACCCAGTACTTC
NA	TRBV28	TRBD2	TRBJ2-2	CASSLGLAGGYTGELFF	TGTGCCAGCAGTTTGGGACTAGCGGGAGGATACACCGGGGAGCTGTTTTTT
NA	TRBV28	NA	TRBJ2-3	CASSLSLGQYF	TGTGCCAGCAGTTTATCACTAGGGCAGTATTTT
NA	TRBV4-1	NA	TRBJ1-2	CASTRTVTNYGYTF	TGCGCCAGCACCCGGACAGTTACTAACTATGGCTACACCTTC
NA	TRBV15	TRBD2	TRBJ2-3	CATSRDIGLAGASDTQYF	TGTGCCACCAGCAGAGATATCGGACTAGCGGGAGCGTCAGATACGCAGTATTTT
NA	TRBV11-3	TRBD2	TRBJ2-2	CASSLDLAGGIGELFF	TGTGCCAGCAGCTTAGATCTAGCGGGAGGTATCGGGGAGCTGTTTTTT
NA	TRBV7-1	TRBD2	TRBJ2-7	CASSLRTSGTLGEQYF	TGTGCCAGCAGCTTACGGACTAGCGGGACCCTGGGCGAGCAGTACTTC
NA	TRBV2	TRBD1	TRBJ2-7	CASSVPGQSSYEQYF	TGTGCCAGTAGCGTTCCGGGACAGAGCTCCTACGAGCAGTACTTC
NA	TRBV7-8	NA	TRBJ2-3	CASSLAGGSRSTQYF	TGTGCCAGCAGCTTAGCCGGTGGGAGTAGGAGTACGCAGTATTTT
once	TRBV5-1	NA	TRBJ2-2	CASSGLAPIGTGELFF	TGCGCCAGCAGCGGGCTAGCCCCTATTGGTACCGGGGAGCTGTTTTTT
NA	TRBV18	NA	TRBJ1-3	CASSPPSQWGNTIYF	TGTGCCAGCTCACCACCCTCCCAATGGGGAAACACCATATATTTT
NA	TRBV19	TRBD1	TRBJ2-7	CASRLQGTYEQYF	TGTGCCAGTAGACTACAGGGGACCTACGAGCAGTACTTC
NA	TRBV5-1	NA	TRBJ2-7	CASSLEREQYF	TGCGCCAGCAGCTTGGAGCGCGAGCAGTACTTC
NA	TRBV6-5	NA	TRBJ1-1	CASSREGVNTEAFF	TGTGCCAGCAGTCGCGAAGGGGTGAACACTGAAGCTTTCTTT
NA	TRBV30	NA	TRBJ2-1	CAWTSVTIFSYNEQFF	TGTGCCTGGACTAGCGTGACCATTTTTTCCTACAATGAGCAGTTCTTC
NA	TRBV2	TRBD1	TRBJ1-1	CASRTLDRGTEAFF	TGTGCCAGCAGGACACTTGACAGGGGGACTGAAGCTTTCTTT
NA	TRBV6-1	NA	TRBJ1-1	CASSDRFFYTEAFF	TGTGCCAGCAGTGATAGGTTCTTTTACACTGAAGCTTTCTTT
NA	TRBV28	TRBD2	TRBJ2-2	CASSEQLAGDTGELFF	TGTGCCAGCAGCGAACAACTAGCGGGAGACACCGGGGAGCTGTTTTTT
NA	TRBV19	TRBD2	TRBJ2-7	CASSRTSGRSYEQYF	TGTGCCAGTAGCAGGACTAGCGGGAGATCCTACGAGCAGTACTTC
NA	TRBV6-1	NA	TRBJ1-5	CASSLRGSRNQPQHF	TGTGCCAGCAGTCTCCGGGGGAGCCGGAATCAGCCCCAGCATTTT
NA	TRBV19	NA	TRBJ2-3	CASSIRRNTDTQYF	TGTGCCAGTAGTATAAGGAGGAACACAGATACGCAGTATTTT
NA	TRBV5-1	NA	TRBJ2-5	CASSLDGTQLGGTQYF	TGCGCCAGCAGCTTGGACGGGACTCAACTTGGGGGGACCCAGTACTTC
once	TRBV5-1	TRBD2	TRBJ2-3	CASSLVLAGRRTDTQYF	TGCGCCAGCAGCTTGGTGCTAGCGGGGCGCCGCACAGATACGCAGTATTTT
NA	TRBV6-4	TRBD1	TRBJ2-1	CASSDSGTGGYNEQFF	TGTGCCAGCAGTGACTCCGGGACAGGGGGTTACAATGAGCAGTTCTTC
NA	TRBV2	TRBD1	TRBJ1-5	CASSGGGQPQHF	TGTGCCAGCAGTGGAGGGGGCCAGCCCCAGCATTTT
NA	TRBV5-1	NA	TRBJ2-5	CASSPRGRDSQETQYF	TGCGCCAGCAGCCCCCGAGGTCGGGACTCCCAAGAGACCCAGTACTTC
NA	TRBV28	NA	TRBJ1-5	CASSLYQGMGNQPQHF	TGTGCCAGCAGTTTATATCAGGGGATGGGCAATCAGCCCCAGCATTTT
NA	TRBV2	TRBD1	TRBJ1-5	CASSGDTGGNQPQHF	TGTGCCAGCAGTGGCGATACAGGGGGCAATCAGCCCCAGCATTTT
NA	TRBV5-1	NA	TRBJ2-5	CASSPGTDRPETQYF	TGCGCCAGCAGCCCCGGGACTGACCGCCCCGAGACCCAGTACTTC
NA	TRBV18	TRBD1	TRBJ2-2	CASSPRTGVTGELFF	TGTGCCAGCTCTCCCCGGACAGGCGTCACCGGGGAGCTGTTTTTT
once	TRBV28	NA	TRBJ2-5	CASNPTVGGRGQQYF	TGTGCCAGCAATCCAACGGTAGGCGGGAGAGGACAGCAGTACTTC
NA	TRBV28	NA	TRBJ1-2	CASRGTSHYGYTF	TGTGCCAGCAGGGGGACATCTCACTATGGCTACACCTTC
NA	TRBV11-2	NA	TRBJ1-3	CASSPQEAGNTIYF	TGTGCCAGCAGCCCGCAGGAGGCTGGAAACACCATATATTTT
NA	TRBV5-8	NA	TRBJ2-1	CASSLARIGNEQFF	TGTGCCAGCAGCTTGGCCAGGATTGGCAATGAGCAGTTCTTC
NA	TRBV5-1	NA	TRBJ2-7	CASRQGIRGEQYF	TGCGCCAGCAGGCAGGGGATAAGAGGCGAGCAGTACTTC
NA	TRBV11-3	NA	TRBJ1-2	CASSLDTGKPYGYTF	TGTGCCAGCAGCTTAGATACAGGGAAGCCCTATGGCTACACCTTC
NA	TRBV11-2	NA	TRBJ2-3	CASSSRGRGFTDTQYF	TGTGCCAGCAGCTCCCGGGGCAGGGGATTTACAGATACGCAGTATTTT
NA	TRBV15	NA	TRBJ2-2	CATSRERGAAGELFF	TGTGCCACCAGCAGAGAAAGGGGCGCGGCCGGGGAGCTGTTTTTT
NA	TRBV19	NA	TRBJ1-2	CASSTYPGSGYTF	TGTGCCAGTAGTACTTACCCGGGCAGTGGCTACACCTTC
NA	TRBV7-9	NA	TRBJ2-2	CASSLVQGPGELFF	TGTGCCAGCAGCTTAGTTCAGGGCCCCGGGGAGCTGTTTTTT
NA	TRBV18	NA	TRBJ1-1	CASSPQPPRGTEAFF	TGTGCCAGCTCACCACAACCACCCAGGGGCACTGAAGCTTTCTTT
NA	TRBV1	NA	TRBJ2-1	CTSSQRVGCLGEQFF	TGCACCAGCAGCCAAAGAGTCGGTTGTTTAGGTGAGCAGTTCTTC
NA	TRBV6-1	NA	TRBJ2-3	CASSEALITPSWDTQYF	TGTGCCAGCAGTGAAGCGCTCATAACCCCCTCTTGGGATACGCAGTATTTT
NA	TRBV29-1	NA	TRBJ1-3	CSVDSGGGNTIYF	TGCAGCGTTGACTCCGGGGGAGGAAACACCATATATTTT
NA	TRBV19	NA	TRBJ1-1	CASRRVTEAFF	TGTGCCAGTAGGAGAGTGACTGAAGCTTTCTTT
NA	TRBV19	NA	TRBJ2-5	CASSIEETQYF	TGTGCCAGTAGTATAGAAGAGACCCAGTACTTC
NA	TRBV25-1	TRBD2	TRBJ2-3	CASSPIAGGTDTQYF	TGTGCCAGCAGCCCTATAGCGGGAGGGACAGATACGCAGTATTTT
NA	TRBV5-4	TRBD2	TRBJ2-3	CASSSPSGRGADTQYF	TGTGCCAGCAGCTCCCCTAGCGGGAGGGGGGCGGATACGCAGTATTTT
NA	TRBV21-1	NA	TRBJ2-7	CASSISSSYEQYF	TGTGCCAGCAGCATTTCTAGCTCCTACGAGCAGTACTTC
NA	TRBV10-2	TRBD1	TRBJ2-5	CASRKTGEGETQYF	TGCGCCAGCCGAAAGACAGGGGAAGGAGAGACCCAGTACTTC
once	TRBV2	NA	TRBJ2-1	CASRVEGGNEQFF	TGTGCCAGCAGAGTAGAGGGTGGGAATGAGCAGTTCTTC
NA	TRBV27	TRBD1	TRBJ1-2	CASSGDSYGYTF	TGTGCCAGCAGTGGGGACAGCTATGGCTACACCTTC
NA	TRBV28	TRBD1	TRBJ1-4	CASGPGTGDEKLFF	TGTGCCAGCGGCCCCGGGACAGGGGACGAAAAACTGTTTTTT